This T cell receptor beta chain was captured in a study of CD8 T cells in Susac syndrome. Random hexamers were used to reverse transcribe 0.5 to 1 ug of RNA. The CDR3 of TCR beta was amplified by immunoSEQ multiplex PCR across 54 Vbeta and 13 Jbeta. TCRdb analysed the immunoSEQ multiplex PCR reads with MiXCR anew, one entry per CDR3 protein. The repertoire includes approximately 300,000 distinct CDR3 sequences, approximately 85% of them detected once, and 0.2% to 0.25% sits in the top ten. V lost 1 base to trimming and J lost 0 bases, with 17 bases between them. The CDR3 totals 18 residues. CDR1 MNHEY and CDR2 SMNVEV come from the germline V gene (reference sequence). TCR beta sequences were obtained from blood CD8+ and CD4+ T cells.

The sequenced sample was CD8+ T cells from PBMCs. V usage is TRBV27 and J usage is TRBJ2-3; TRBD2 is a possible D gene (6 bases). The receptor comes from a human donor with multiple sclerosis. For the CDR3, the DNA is TGTGCCAGCAGTTTATTAAAACCCGATAGCGGCAGCACAGATACGCAGTATTTT. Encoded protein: CASSLLKPDSGSTDTQYF.